This passage covers 10 T cell receptor beta chains from one sample sequenced in a study of cytomegalovirus exposure and HLA in healthy donors. Data came from immunoSEQ multiplex PCR; TCRdb stores just in-frame clones and leaves some out. Among about 240,000 clones listed, around 88% were seen once. Sequencing was performed on PBMCs. The receptor set was obtained from a woman aged 25 to 39 in good health and CMV-seropositive.

The rearrangement uses TRBV28 and TRBJ1-2; perhaps TRBD1 as D (5 bases). This CDR3 has 11 residues. Germline CDR1 reads MDHEN; CDR2 reads SYDVKM. Trimming left V 6 bases short and J 7 bases short, with 9 bases between. The CDR3 region is CASRSRVGYTF. The DNA of the CDR3 is TGTGCCAGCAGATCCAGGGTTGGCTACACCTTC.

The rearrangement joins TRBV29-1 to TRBJ2-3; D uncertain. V lost 6 bases, J lost 8 bases, and 21 bases lay in between. Germline V lookup: CDR1 SQVTM, CDR2 ANQGSEA. The CDR3 totals 14 residues. CDR3 sequence: CSVLQLSGLATQYF. CDR3 sequence (DNA): TGCAGCGTCCTACAGCTTTCTGGGCTTGCTACGCAGTATTTT.

The chain combines TRBV6-6 with TRBJ2-7; possibly TRBD2 for D (6 bases). In germline, CDR1 is MNHNY, CDR2 SVGAGI (reference sequence). Trimming took 6 bases from V and 3 from J, leaving 15 bases between them. The CDR3 has 14 amino acids. The DNA for the CDR3 is TGTGCCAGCAGGGAGGGAACGGGAAGCTACGAGCAGTACTTC. This gives the protein CASREGTGSYEQYF.

The V gene is TRBV28, the J gene TRBJ2-7; D unclear. V was cut by 1 base and J by 2 bases, with 12 bases left in between. This CDR3 has 15 amino acids. Germline CDR1 MDHEN, CDR2 SYDVKM. CDR3 nucleotides: TGTGCCAGCAGTTTATTAGCCCCTCAGCCCTACGAGCAGTACTTC. Translating it yields CASSLLAPQPYEQYF.

The rearrangement links TRBV30 to TRBJ2-7; 7 nucleotides align to TRBD1. Germline loops: CDR1 GTSNPN, CDR2 SVGIG (reference sequence). The CDR3 has 15 amino acids. J lost 1 base, V lost 2 bases, and 8 bases had no gene match. CDR3 sequence reads: CAWSRGTALSYEQYF. The CDR3 DNA reads as TGTGCCTGGAGTAGGGGGACAGCCTTATCCTACGAGCAGTACTTC.

The chain combines TRBV7-3 with TRBJ2-1; TRBD2 agrees at 12 bases. Germline CDR1 SGHTA, CDR2 FQGTGA. The CDR3 contains 15 residues. The V and J ends lost 4 bases and 5 bases, in that order; junction bases with no gene match: 3. In DNA, the CDR3 is TGTGCCAGCAGCTCTAGCGGGAGGGGAAACAATGAGCAGTTCTTC. Translation gives CASSSSGRGNNEQFF.

The chain carries TRBV5-1 and TRBJ2-3; possible D gene TRBD1, 7 bases. Germline loops: CDR1 SGHRS, CDR2 YFSETQ. This CDR3 has 15 amino acids. Between the trimmed V and J ends, which lost 7 bases and 0 bases, there was a span of 15 bases. Here the CDR3 DNA reads TGCGCCAGCGGCAGGGGGGCCGCCAGCACAGATACGCAGTATTTT. Translating it yields CASGRGAASTDTQYF. The full variable domain, in which reference TRBV5-1 and TRBJ2-3 provide the parts outside the CDR3, is KAGVTQTPRYLIKTRGQQVTLSCSPISGHRSVSWYQQTPGQGLQFLFEYFSETQRNKGNFPGRFSGRQFSNSRSEMNVSTLELGDSALYLCASGRGAASTDTQYFGPGTRLTVL.

This chain joins TRBV9 and TRBJ2-4; 9 nucleotides agree with TRBD1. There are 16 residues in the CDR3. Trimming cost V 2 bases and J 1 base; bases outside gene matches: 4. Germline values: CDR1 SGDLS, CDR2 YYNGEE. The CDR3 sequence is CASSVGTGFAKNIQYF. DNA of the CDR3: TGTGCCAGCAGCGTGGGGACAGGGTTTGCCAAAAACATTCAGTACTTC.

This clone was observed once. The chain employs TRBV6-1 and TRBJ1-2, with 10 positions matching TRBD1. This CDR3 is 15 amino acids long. Losses at the gene ends were 2 bases for V and 7 bases for J; bases not matched to a gene: 7. Germline V gene sequence: CDR1 MNHNS, CDR2 SASEGT. DNA of the CDR3: TGTGCCAGCAGTGAATCGATGGACAGGGGGTTTGGCTACACCTTC. As protein: CASSESMDRGFGYTF.

There are a few counts of this clone. This rearrangement joins TRBV7-2 to TRBJ2-7; no firm D call. The germline V gene encodes CDR1 SGHTA and CDR2 FQGNSA. This CDR3 region has 13 residues. The V end was cut by 2 bases, the J end by 3 bases, with 8 bases between. The CDR3, as DNA: TGTGCCAGCAGCTTAAACAGATTCTACGAGCAGTACTTC. Translated, it gives CASSLNRFYEQYF.